Shown below are 20 T cell receptor beta chains from a single sample sequenced in a study of T-cell reconstitution after alpha-beta-depleted transplantation in children (dated by TCRdb to the mid-2010s). The sample's treatment or condition, from its label and the paper: allogeneic hematopoietic cell transplantation with graft depleted of TCRalphabeta T cells and CD19 B cells. Receptor amplification or capture employed PCR. Instrument used: Illumina HiSeq 2500. Molecular barcoding was employed in the preparation of TCR libraries, with unique molecular identifiers being used to normalize TCRbeta repertoire quantification. TCRdb reprocessing: public reads trimmed at Q25 with fastp, clones called with MiXCR, in-frame beta chains kept. Every distinct CDR3 protein forms one entry, paired with its most common genes and DNA. The sample profile shows roughly 200,000 distinct CDR3 sequences; 9.5% to 13% of them were found once. The ten largest clonotypes hold roughly 27% of the sample.

This sample comprised PBMCs, obtained before TCRalphabeta/CD19-depleted stem cell transplant. These receptors all come from a child younger than two with acute myeloid leukemia, due to receive a stem cell transplant.

The sample holds a few counts of this clonotype. The chain carries TRBV7-2 and TRBJ2-5; D may be TRBD1 or TRBD2 (5 bases each). Germline CDR1 SGHTA, CDR2 FQGNSA. The CDR3 has 15 residues. V gave up 1 base and J gave up 2 bases, with 11 bases separating them. CDR3 amino acids: CASSLGVGRQETQYF. DNA of the CDR3: TGTGCCAGCAGCTTAGGGGTGGGACGGCAAGAGACCCAGTACTTC.

This clonotype was observed a handful of times. The chain couples TRBV3-1 to TRBJ2-5; 10 nucleotides line up with TRBD2. CDR3 size: 16 residues. Germline CDR1 and CDR2: LGHDT and YNNKEL (reference sequence). V was pared by 10 bases and J by 2 bases, with 13 bases of the junction left unmatched. CDR3 protein: CATCRLSGRIQETQYF. The CDR3 DNA is TGTGCCACCTGCCGCCTTAGCGGGAGGATACAAGAGACCCAGTACTTC.

This clonotype showed up many times. J is TRBJ2-5 and V is TRBV18; D perhaps matches TRBD2 (5 bases). V lost 1 base, J lost 4 bases, and 13 bases lay in between. The CDR3 runs 15 residues. Per the germline V gene, CDR1 is KGHSH and CDR2 is LQKENI. The CDR3 loop is CASSPQGLFVETQYF. The CDR3 region has the DNA TGTGCCAGCTCACCACAAGGACTTTTTGTAGAGACCCAGTACTTC.

This clonotype was observed at least ten times. This chain joins TRBV7-2 and TRBJ2-3; no clear D gene. Looked up from germline, CDR1 is SGHTA and CDR2 is FQGNSA. Trimming left V 6 bases short and J 0 bases short, with 7 bases between. CDR3 length: 13 residues. The CDR3 reads CASSFSSTDTQYF. Here the CDR3 DNA reads TGTGCCAGCAGTTTTTCCAGCACAGATACGCAGTATTTT.

The sample holds many counts of this clonotype. The chain uses TRBV18 and TRBJ1-2; D is undetermined. CDR3 length: 15 amino acids. V lost 0 bases and J lost 7, with 15 bases in between. Per the germline V gene, CDR1 is KGHSH and CDR2 is LQKENI. CDR3: CASSPPLQFYSGYTF. CDR3 sequence (DNA): TGTGCCAGCTCACCACCACTCCAGTTCTATTCTGGCTACACCTTC.

This clonotype has ten or more counts. This chain uses TRBV15 with TRBJ2-3; D not resolved. Trimming removed 5 bases from V and 6 bases from J, with 18 bases in between. The germline V gene has CDR1 LNHNV and CDR2 YYDKDF (reference sequence). The CDR3 spans 15 residues. CDR3 DNA: TGTGCCACCAGCGCTCCGCGTCCAATACCCGATACGCAGTATTTT. It specifies CATSAPRPIPDTQYF.

The rearrangement links TRBV7-6 to TRBJ2-1; D remains ambiguous. V was pared by 3 bases and J by 6 bases, with 12 bases between. CDR3 length equals 14 residues. Germline values: CDR1 SGHVS, CDR2 FNYEAQ. The CDR3 spells CASSLMAEGNEQFF. The CDR3 nucleotides read TGTGCCAGCAGCTTGATGGCAGAAGGCAATGAGCAGTTCTTC.

The sample holds many counts of this clonotype. V gene TRBV12-3 or TRBV12-4 combines with J gene TRBJ2-2, with no clear D. V was shortened by 2 bases and J by 4 bases, with 11 bases between the two germline ends. CDR3 size: 15 residues. In nucleotides, the CDR3 is TGTGCCAGCAGTTTAACACTTCCCTCCACCGGGGAGCTGTTTTTT. Translated: CASSLTLPSTGELFF.

There are many counts of this clonotype. This chain joins TRBV7-8 and TRBJ2-1, with 16 bases that match TRBD2. V was pared by 6 bases and J by 10 bases, with 6 bases of the junction left unmatched. Germline CDR1 and CDR2: SGHVS and FQNEAQ. CDR3 length equals 15 residues. The DNA for the CDR3 is TGTGCCAGCAGGGGACTAGCGGGAGGGGGTGAGGAGCAGTTCTTC. Translation gives CASRGLAGGGEEQFF.

This clonotype was detected ten times or more. The V and J genes are TRBV4-2 and TRBJ1-2; D ambiguous. Germline CDR1 reads LGHNA; CDR2 reads YNFKEQ. This CDR3 region has 15 residues. V was pared by 1 base and J by 2 bases, with 11 bases between. The CDR3 DNA reads TGTGCCAGCAGCCAAGGGTCAGACGCCAACTATGGCTACACCTTC. Its protein is CASSQGSDANYGYTF.

This clonotype was seen many times. The genes are TRBV6-2 or TRBV6-3 and TRBJ2-5; D tentatively fits TRBD1 or TRBD2 (5 bases each). This CDR3 is 12 amino acids long. Trimming cost V 4 bases and J 2 bases, with 5 bases left between them. The germline V gene encodes CDR1 MNHEY and CDR2 SVGEGT. CDR3 DNA: TGTGCCAGCAGTTGGGGGCAAGAGACCCAGTACTTC. Translated, it gives CASSWGQETQYF.

This clonotype was detected ten times or more. This chain links TRBV12-3 or TRBV12-4 with TRBJ2-5, with D unresolved. V lost 5 bases to trimming and J lost 2 bases, with 6 bases between them. The CDR3 spans 12 residues. Here the CDR3 reads CASSRWQETQYF. The CDR3 nucleotides are TGTGCCAGCAGTAGGTGGCAAGAGACCCAGTACTTC.

At least ten counts were recorded for this clonotype. The rearrangement links TRBV7-9 to TRBJ1-1; no firm D call. In germline, CDR1 is SEHNR, CDR2 FQNEAQ (reference sequence). Trimming removed 4 bases from V and 3 bases from J, with 15 bases in between. The CDR3 runs to 15 residues. Written as DNA, the CDR3 is TGTGCCAGCAGCTATCTCGGTTACCCGGACACTGAAGCTTTCTTT. It specifies CASSYLGYPDTEAFF.

This clonotype was recorded many times. The rearrangement joins TRBV10-3 to TRBJ2-5; 7 bases agree with TRBD2. Germline lookup yields CDR1 ENHRY and CDR2 SYGVKD. The CDR3 spans 15 residues. V shed 3 bases, J shed 2 bases, and the junction held 6 bases outside the gene matches. The CDR3 here is CAISESSGVQETQYF. The CDR3 DNA reads TGTGCCATCAGTGAATCTAGCGGAGTACAAGAGACCCAGTACTTC.

This clonotype appeared many times. V usage is TRBV10-3 and J usage is TRBJ2-5; 8 nucleotides match TRBD1. The CDR3 is 13 amino acids. With V trimmed by 8 bases and J by 2 bases, 4 bases remained unmatched. CDR1 is ENHRY, CDR2 SYGVKD, per germline. The CDR3 loop reads CAIQDRAQETQYF. CDR3 DNA: TGTGCCATCCAGGACAGGGCGCAAGAGACCCAGTACTTC.

This clonotype was recorded at least ten times. V gene TRBV19 combines with J gene TRBJ1-3, with TRBD1 matching over 7 bases. V lost 5 bases to trimming and J lost 2 bases; unmatched junction nucleotides: 6. Per the germline V gene, CDR1 is LNHDA and CDR2 is SQIVND (reference sequence). The length of the CDR3 is 15 residues. In nucleotides, the CDR3 is TGTGCCAGTAGTCGACAGGGTGCTGCTGGAAACACCATATATTTT. Amino acids: CASSRQGAAGNTIYF.

The chain is built from TRBV9 and TRBJ2-5; D is unclear. Trimming shortened V by 0 bases and J by 4 bases, and 4 bases separated the two germline ends. The CDR3 runs to 12 residues. Looked up from germline, CDR1 is SGDLS and CDR2 is YYNGEE. CDR3: CASSVVGETQYF. CDR3 DNA: TGTGCCAGCAGCGTAGTTGGAGAGACCCAGTACTTC.

On this clonotype itself: A read error may explain this, as a much larger clone is one base away. This rearrangement joins TRBV27 to TRBJ1-6, with D perhaps TRBD1 (6 bases). Germline V lookup: CDR1 MNHEY, CDR2 SMNVEV (reference sequence). The CDR3 loop spans 15 amino acids. CDR3 in DNA: TGTGCCAACAGTCCACATAACGACAGGAGACTGCCCCTCCACTTT. It specifies CANSPHNDRRLPLHF.

This clonotype has a count of ten or more. J is TRBJ1-3 and V is TRBV7-9; D possibly corresponds to TRBD1 (5 bases). Trimming shortened V by 4 bases and J by 2 bases, and 9 bases separated the two germline ends. The CDR3 is 14 amino acids. CDR1 is SEHNR and CDR2 is FQNEAQ in the germline V gene (reference sequence). CDR3 bases: TGTGCCAGCAGCTCACAGGCAACTGGAAACACCATATATTTT. This encodes CASSSQATGNTIYF.

This clonotype was recorded at least ten times. The CDR3 DNA reads as TGCAGTGCTAGAGATTGGGGAGGAGGTCAGCCCCAGCATTTT. Its translation: CSARDWGGGQPQHF. The rearrangement links TRBV20-1 to TRBJ1-5; no firm D call. Trimming removed 0 bases at V and 6 bases at J, with 12 bases between. CDR3 length: 14 amino acids. Germline lookup yields CDR1 DFQATT and CDR2 SNEGSKA (reference sequence).